Listed below are T cell receptor beta chains from one sample, sequenced in a study of response to subunit inactivated influenza vaccine. TCRdb fed the RT-PCR reads into MiXCR, producing one record per CDR3 protein. The sample holds roughly 520,000 distinct CDR3 sequences; roughly 23% are singletons and the top ten take 1.5% to 2%. The sample consisted of CD4+ T cells sorted from PBMCs, taken 5 to 6 days after vaccination. The receptors stem from a middle-aged man who received an inactivated influenza vaccine. Each CDR3 is given with its conserved first and last residue. D genes are given only for firm matches. Where a row states a size, it is once, few, many or the class of an expanded clone; other rows omit it.

d_gene: TRBD2
abundance: -
len: 14
j_gene: TRBJ2-7
v_gene: TRBV7-2
CDR3aa: CASSPSGMVYEQYF
CDR3nt: TGTGCCAGCAGCCCGAGCGGGATGGTCTACGAGCAGTACTTC

d_gene: -
abundance: once
len: 14
j_gene: TRBJ2-2
v_gene: TRBV15
CDR3aa: CATSSETNTGELFF
CDR3nt: TGTGCCACCAGCAGCGAGACGAACACCGGGGAGCTGTTTTTT

d_gene: -
abundance: -
len: 15
j_gene: TRBJ2-7
v_gene: TRBV13
CDR3aa: CASSYKRDWTFEQYF
CDR3nt: TGTGCCAGCAGCTACAAACGGGACTGGACTTTCGAGCAGTACTTC

d_gene: TRBD2
abundance: -
len: 17
j_gene: TRBJ2-1
v_gene: TRBV18
CDR3aa: CASSPILTSGSYNEQFF
CDR3nt: TGTGCCAGCTCGCCAATCTTGACTAGCGGGAGTTACAATGAGCAGTTCTTC

d_gene: TRBD1
abundance: -
len: 15
j_gene: TRBJ2-2
v_gene: TRBV29-1
CDR3aa: CSVELGQGVLGELFF
CDR3nt: TGCAGCGTTGAACTGGGACAGGGGGTGCTCGGGGAGCTGTTTTTT

d_gene: -
abundance: -
len: 11
j_gene: TRBJ2-5
v_gene: TRBV15
CDR3aa: CATSNQETQYF
CDR3nt: TGTGCCACCAGCAACCAAGAGACCCAGTACTTC

d_gene: -
abundance: few
len: 15
j_gene: TRBJ2-1
v_gene: TRBV20-1
CDR3aa: CSVANLGTAYNEQFF
CDR3nt: TGCAGTGTTGCCAATCTGGGAACTGCCTACAATGAGCAGTTCTTC

d_gene: -
abundance: few
len: 15
j_gene: TRBJ2-4
v_gene: TRBV20-1
CDR3aa: CSAREGTGGKNIQYF
CDR3nt: TGCAGTGCTAGAGAAGGGACTGGGGGCAAAAACATTCAGTACTTC

d_gene: -
abundance: few
len: 14
j_gene: TRBJ2-2
v_gene: TRBV10-3
CDR3aa: CAIRGTGLAGELFF
CDR3nt: TGTGCCATCAGGGGCACAGGGTTAGCCGGGGAGCTGTTTTTT

d_gene: TRBD1
abundance: -
len: 13
j_gene: TRBJ2-1
v_gene: TRBV20-1
CDR3aa: CRGPGQTNNEQFF
CDR3nt: TGCAGGGGACCGGGACAGACGAACAATGAGCAGTTCTTC

d_gene: -
abundance: few
len: 14
j_gene: TRBJ1-3
v_gene: TRBV27
CDR3aa: CASQGLNSGNTIYF
CDR3nt: TGTGCCAGCCAGGGACTGAACTCTGGAAACACCATATATTTT

d_gene: -
abundance: -
len: 14
j_gene: TRBJ2-7
v_gene: TRBV28
CDR3aa: CASRGRGRGYEQYF
CDR3nt: TGTGCCAGCAGAGGTCGGGGCCGGGGCTACGAGCAGTACTTC

d_gene: -
abundance: -
len: 16
j_gene: TRBJ2-3
v_gene: TRBV7-2
CDR3aa: CASSLVSGWPADTQYF
CDR3nt: TGTGCCAGCAGCTTAGTTTCCGGGTGGCCTGCAGATACGCAGTATTTT

d_gene: -
abundance: few
len: 14
j_gene: TRBJ1-4
v_gene: TRBV20-1
CDR3aa: CSAREEGRIEKLFF
CDR3nt: TGCAGTGCTAGAGAGGAAGGGAGGATCGAAAAACTGTTTTTT

d_gene: TRBD1
abundance: few
len: 14
j_gene: TRBJ2-5
v_gene: TRBV5-1
CDR3aa: CASSSGQIQETQYF
CDR3nt: TGCGCCAGCAGCTCGGGACAGATCCAAGAGACCCAGTACTTC

d_gene: TRBD2
abundance: few
len: 16
j_gene: TRBJ2-5
v_gene: TRBV20-1
CDR3aa: CSASPTSGPYQETQYF
CDR3nt: TGCAGTGCTAGCCCAACTAGCGGGCCGTACCAAGAGACCCAGTACTTC